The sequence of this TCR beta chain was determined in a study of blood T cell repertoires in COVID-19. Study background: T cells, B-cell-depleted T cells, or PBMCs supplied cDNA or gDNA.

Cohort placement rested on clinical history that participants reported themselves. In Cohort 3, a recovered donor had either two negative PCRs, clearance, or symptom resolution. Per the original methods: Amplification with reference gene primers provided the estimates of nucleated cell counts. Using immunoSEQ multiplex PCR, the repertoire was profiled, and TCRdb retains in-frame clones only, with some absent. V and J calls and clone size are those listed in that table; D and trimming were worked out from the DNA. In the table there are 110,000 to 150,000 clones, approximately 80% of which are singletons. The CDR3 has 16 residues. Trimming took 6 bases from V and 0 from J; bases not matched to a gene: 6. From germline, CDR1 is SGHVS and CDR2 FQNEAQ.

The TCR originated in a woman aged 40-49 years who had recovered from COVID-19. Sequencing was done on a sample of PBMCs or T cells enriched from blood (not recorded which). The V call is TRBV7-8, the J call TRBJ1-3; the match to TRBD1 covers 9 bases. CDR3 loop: CASSSGTGSSGNTIYF. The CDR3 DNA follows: TGTGCCAGCAGTTCCGGGACAGGGAGCTCTGGAAACACCATATATTTT.